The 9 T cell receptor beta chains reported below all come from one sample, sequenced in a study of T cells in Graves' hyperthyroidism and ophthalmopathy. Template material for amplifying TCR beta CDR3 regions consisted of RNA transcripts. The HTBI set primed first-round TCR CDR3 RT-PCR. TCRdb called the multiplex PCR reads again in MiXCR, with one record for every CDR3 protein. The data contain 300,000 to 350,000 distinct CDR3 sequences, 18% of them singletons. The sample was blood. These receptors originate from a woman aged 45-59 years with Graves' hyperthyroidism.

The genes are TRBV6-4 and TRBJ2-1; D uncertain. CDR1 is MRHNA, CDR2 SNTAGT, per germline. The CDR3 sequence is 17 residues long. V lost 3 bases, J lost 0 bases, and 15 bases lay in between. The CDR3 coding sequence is TGTGCCAGCAGTGAACTGGTCAGAAACAGCTCCTACAATGAGCAGTTCTTC. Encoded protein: CASSELVRNSSYNEQFF.

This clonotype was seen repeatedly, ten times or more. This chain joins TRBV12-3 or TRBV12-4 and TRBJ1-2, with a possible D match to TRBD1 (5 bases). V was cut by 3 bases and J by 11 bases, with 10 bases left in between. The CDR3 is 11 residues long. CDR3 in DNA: TGTGCCAGCAGTTTCGGGGGAAGGTACACCTTC. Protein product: CASSFGGRYTF.

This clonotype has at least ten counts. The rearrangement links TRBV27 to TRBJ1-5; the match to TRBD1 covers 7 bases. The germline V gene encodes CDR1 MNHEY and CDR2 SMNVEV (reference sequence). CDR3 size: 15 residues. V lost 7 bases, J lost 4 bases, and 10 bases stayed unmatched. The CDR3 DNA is TGTGCCAGCAACCCTATTGGGGACAGAAATCAGCCCCAGCATTTT. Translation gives CASNPIGDRNQPQHF.

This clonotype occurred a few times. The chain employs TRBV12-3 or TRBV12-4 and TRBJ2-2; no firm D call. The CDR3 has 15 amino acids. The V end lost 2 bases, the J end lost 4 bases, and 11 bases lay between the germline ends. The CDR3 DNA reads TGTGCCAGCAGTTTATCCACCCTGGGCACCGGGGAGCTGTTTTTT. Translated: CASSLSTLGTGELFF.

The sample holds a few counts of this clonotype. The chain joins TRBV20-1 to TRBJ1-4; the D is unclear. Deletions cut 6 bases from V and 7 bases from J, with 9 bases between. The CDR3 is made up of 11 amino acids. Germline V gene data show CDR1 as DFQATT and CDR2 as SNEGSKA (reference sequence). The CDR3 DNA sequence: TGCAGTGCCCGGCAAGGTGAAAAACTGTTTTTT. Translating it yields CSARQGEKLFF.

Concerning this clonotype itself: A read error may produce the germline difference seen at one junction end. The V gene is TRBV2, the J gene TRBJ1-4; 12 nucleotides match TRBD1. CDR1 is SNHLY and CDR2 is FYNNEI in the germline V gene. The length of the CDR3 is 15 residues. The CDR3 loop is CASREGTGGHPSVFF. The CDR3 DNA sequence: TGTGCCAGCAGAGAAGGGACAGGGGGCCATCCGTCGGTGTTTTTT.

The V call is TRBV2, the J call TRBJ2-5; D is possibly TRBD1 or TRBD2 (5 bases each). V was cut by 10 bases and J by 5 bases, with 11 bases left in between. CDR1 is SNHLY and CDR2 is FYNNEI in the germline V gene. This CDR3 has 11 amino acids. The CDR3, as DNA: TGTGCCACGGGACCAGTGGAGACCCAGTACTTC. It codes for CATGPVETQYF.

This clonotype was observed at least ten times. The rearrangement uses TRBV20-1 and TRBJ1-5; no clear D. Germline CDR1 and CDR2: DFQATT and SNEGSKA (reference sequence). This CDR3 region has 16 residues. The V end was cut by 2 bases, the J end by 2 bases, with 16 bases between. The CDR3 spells CSARRRDGVGNQPQHF. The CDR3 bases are TGCAGTGCTAGAAGGCGGGATGGGGTAGGCAATCAGCCCCAGCATTTT.

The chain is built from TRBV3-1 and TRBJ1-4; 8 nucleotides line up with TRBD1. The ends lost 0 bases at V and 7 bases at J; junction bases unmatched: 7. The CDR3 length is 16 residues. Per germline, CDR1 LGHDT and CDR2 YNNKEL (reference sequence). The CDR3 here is CASSQDPGQGSEKLFF. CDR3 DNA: TGTGCCAGCAGCCAAGATCCCGGACAGGGAAGTGAAAAACTGTTTTTT.